This TCR beta chain is from a study of human T cells and chemical hapten exposure. Study information: On the upper back, patch tests were applied with 0.01% DPC and read at 6 days. Study-wide results and caveats: Patch test score was positively correlated with the counts of TCRs that had expanded at PT1.

The V gene end was trimmed by 3 bases and the J gene end by 1 base; junction bases not matched to a gene: 6. Germline lookup yields CDR1 SGHRS and CDR2 YFSETQ. This CDR3 is 17 amino acids long. Indicated time point: patch test 3, about 24 weeks after DPC sensitization. Treatment specified: therapeutic diphenylcyclopropenone sensitization with weekly scalp DPC. TCRdb re-called the RACE reads through MiXCR, storing one row per CDR3 protein. Of 180,000 or so distinct CDR3 sequences in the sample, about 25% were seen once. This clonotype has just a few counts. Antigen unknown. The clonotype originates from a woman between 40 and 55 years old with alopecia areata. Some clones in this sample may be carry-over from other donors' samples. The V gene is TRBV5-1, the J gene TRBJ2-7, with 14 bases that match TRBD2. The input for sequencing was whole blood, taken in connection with sensitization to the hapten diphenylcyclopropenone (DPC). The CDR3 region is CASSSGLAGGPSYEQYF. CDR3 bases: TGCGCCAGCAGCTCAGGACTAGCGGGAGGACCTTCCTACGAGCAGTACTTC. Using reference TRBV5-1 and TRBJ2-7 for the parts outside the CDR3, the full variable domain is KAGVTQTPRYLIKTRGQQVTLSCSPISGHRSVSWYQQTPGQGLQFLFEYFSETQRNKGNFPGRFSGRQFSNSRSEMNVSTLELGDSALYLCASSSGLAGGPSYEQYFGPGTRLTVT.